This entry features one T cell receptor beta chain sequence. Germline V gene data show CDR1 as LNHDA and CDR2 as SQIVND (reference sequence). This CDR3 is built from 16 residues. The V end was cut by 2 bases, the J end by 1 base, with 12 bases between. This sample is drawn from a study of graft-versus-host responses after intestinal transplantation. Turning to the study itself: Uniformly, recipients were administered anti-thymocyte globulin induction with subsequent tacrolimus and steroids for approximately 3 years.

Processing was applied to graft tissue in order to liberate intraepithelial and lamina propria lymphocytes. This table comes from immunoSEQ multiplex PCR, and its TCRdb copy is limited to in-frame clones, with some not included. The table has fewer than 6,500 clones, under 80% seen once. This material consisted of ileum tissue, taken approximately 240 days after intestinal transplant. The sequence derives from a human patient who received an intestinal transplant, so some T cells may come from the graft donor. V usage is TRBV19 and J usage is TRBJ1-5; D not certain. CDR3 in amino acids: CASSIITGVSNQPQHF. For the CDR3, the DNA is TGTGCCAGTAGTATAATTACGGGAGTAAGCAATCAGCCCCAGCATTTT.